The TCR beta chain described here comes from a study of CD4 T cells in relation to SARS-CoV-2 and coronaviruses. Overall study: PBMCs were cultured with antigen for roughly 11 days before TCR beta sequencing. Of the patients, roughly eight were male, 4 female, two Hispanic. Study-wide findings and caveats: In around 67% of donors, memory CD4+ clonotypes crossrecognized SARS-CoV-2 and at least one common cold coronavirus spike.

Survey-level TCR-beta sequencing used DNA from CEF-cultured naive and memory CD4+ T cells. Only in-frame clones appear in the TCRdb table, and some are missing; sequencing was by immunoSEQ multiplex PCR. The data contain some 38,000 clones, more than 60% of them singletons. This CDR3 has 11 amino acids. Germline CDR1 reads SGHTA; CDR2 reads FQGNSA. V lost 8 bases and J lost 4, with 6 bases in between. This clone was seen more than once but under ten times. Its target is unknown. The sequence was collected from an adult with COVID-19. The rearrangement links TRBV7-2 to TRBJ1-3, with no clear D. The sequencing sample was made of memory CD4+ T cells from PBMCs, cultured in vitro. This chain's CDR3 is CASAKGNTIYF. The CDR3 nucleotides read TGTGCCAGCGCTAAGGGAAACACCATATATTTT.